This TCR beta chain was captured in a study of blood T cell repertoires in COVID-19. V was clipped by 6 bases and J by 0 bases, with 13 bases between them. The germline CDR1 and CDR2 sequences are KGHSH and LQKENI. This CDR3 has 15 residues. Using immunoSEQ multiplex PCR, the repertoire was profiled, and TCRdb retains in-frame clones only, with some absent. The data contain some 200,000 clones, 70% to 90% of them singletons. The sample taken for sequencing was peripheral blood. This chain uses TRBV18 with TRBJ2-3; D ambiguous. This receptor was obtained from a woman older than 75 with acute or convalescent COVID-19. CDR3 loop: CASSALAGSTDTQYF. CDR3 coding DNA: TGTGCCAGCTCTGCTCTGGCAGGAAGCACAGATACGCAGTATTTT.